The source of this TCR beta chain is a study of blood T cells in healthy people across ages. The CDR3 runs 14 residues. From germline, CDR1 is LGHNA and CDR2 YNFKEQ. This clonotype occurred once. The junction shows a germline mismatch at one end, possibly a read error. Primers used in a second PCR of about 7 to 12 cycles were a sample-barcoded 5' primer and a J-beta primer mix. In TCRdb, the 5' RACE reads were re-called with MiXCR into one record per CDR3 protein. This sample has 1.5 million to 2 million distinct CDR3 sequences; around 35% occur once, and the top ten carry about 11%. The chain is built from TRBV4-2 and TRBJ2-5; no clear D gene. Material for sequencing was blood. This TCR derives from a woman in her twenties or thirties in good health. The CDR3, as DNA: TGTGCCTGCAGCCAAGATGATGATGTAGAGACCCAGTACTTC. Translating gives CACSQDDDVETQYF.